This T cell receptor beta chain was observed in a study of shared clonotypes between healthy human individuals. Repertoires were generated with immunoSEQ multiplex PCR, while TCRdb's copy carries only in-frame clones and drops some. The table has roughly 2.4 million clones, more than 90% seen once. V shed 3 bases and J shed 7 bases, with 18 bases lying between them. The CDR3 contains 15 residues. Germline loops: CDR1 KGHSH, CDR2 LQKENI. V is TRBV18 and J is TRBJ1-2; D is unresolved. The TCR was taken from a man between 18 and 29 years old in good health. The sample taken for sequencing was naive CD4+ T cells sorted from blood. Subset indicated: CD45RA+ positively selected. Written as DNA, the CDR3 is TGTGCCAGCTCACCGGCCGGCCAGGCACCGGGTGGCTACACCTTC. Encoded protein: CASSPAGQAPGGYTF.